Sequencing of this T cell receptor beta chain was carried out in a study of preoperative IRX-2 immunotherapy in early breast cancer. The germline gives CDR1 LGHNA, CDR2 YSLEER. The CDR3 runs to 14 residues. Trimming at V came to 4 bases and at J to 2 bases, leaving 3 bases not matched to a gene. The treatment: preoperative locoregional IRX-2 cytokine immunotherapy. This phase Ib study tested locoregional IRX-2 cytokine immunotherapy given before surgery. The table came from immunoSEQ multiplex PCR; TCRdb's copy has only in-frame clones and leaves some out. The data hold about 43,000 clones, with around 96% observed a single time.

The origin of this receptor is a human donor with breast cancer. V and J are TRBV4-3 and TRBJ2-7; 9 bases fit TRBD1. This specimen consisted of tumor tissue, obtained after IRX-2 immunotherapy. For the CDR3, the DNA is TGCGCCAGCAGCCCGCGACAGGGGGCCTACGAGCAGTACTTC. Translating gives CASSPRQGAYEQYF.